The TCR beta chain described here comes from a study of CD8+ T cells in alopecia areata. Treatment reported: oral pan-JAK inhibitor, 5-10 mg twice daily. Germline V CDR1 and CDR2: SGHRS, YFSETQ. V was clipped by 0 bases and J by 6 bases, with 13 bases between them. This CDR3 comprises 14 residues. Following extraction, RNA underwent reverse transcription to cDNA, which served as the sequencing template. TCRdb's copy holds only in-frame clones and misses some; the assay was immunoSEQ multiplex PCR. This sample carries under 350,000 clones, roughly 50% of them seen once, and the ten largest clones take about 1.7%.

The TCR originated in a human donor with alopecia areata. The chain couples TRBV5-1 to TRBJ2-7, with D uncertain. This sample comprised CD4+ T cells sorted from blood, obtained at week 24, from a patient treated with tofacitinib. CDR3 loop: CASSLVSGSGEQYF. For the CDR3, the DNA is TGCGCCAGCAGCTTGGTGTCTGGGTCGGGCGAGCAGTACTTC.